This TCR beta chain stems from a study of blood T cell repertoires in COVID-19. J was trimmed by 3 bases and V by 5 bases; bases with no gene match: 2. The CDR3 is made up of 13 amino acids. Germline CDR1 and CDR2: SSHAT and FNYEAQ (reference sequence). Sequenced by immunoSEQ multiplex PCR; TCRdb stores in-frame clones only, minus some. Of 400,000 to 450,000 clones listed, 85% to 90% were seen once; the top ten hold 0.8% to 1%. The chain couples TRBV7-7 to TRBJ2-3, with 7 positions matching TRBD2. The receptor's source is a man younger than 35 with COVID-19, enrolled during active disease. The sequencing input was peripheral blood. CDR3 amino acids: CASSSGVTDTQYF. The DNA of the CDR3 is TGTGCCAGCAGCAGCGGGGTTACAGATACGCAGTATTTT.